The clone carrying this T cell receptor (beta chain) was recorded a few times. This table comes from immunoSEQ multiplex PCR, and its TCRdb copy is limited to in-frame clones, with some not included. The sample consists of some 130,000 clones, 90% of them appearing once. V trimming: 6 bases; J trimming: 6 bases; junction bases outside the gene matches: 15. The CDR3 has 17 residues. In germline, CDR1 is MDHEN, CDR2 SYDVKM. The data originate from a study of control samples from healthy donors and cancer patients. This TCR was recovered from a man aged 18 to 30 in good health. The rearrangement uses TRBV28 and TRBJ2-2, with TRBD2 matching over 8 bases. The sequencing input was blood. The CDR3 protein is CASSGSPFGTRSGELFF. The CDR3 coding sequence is TGTGCCAGCAGCGGAAGTCCTTTCGGGACTAGGTCCGGGGAGCTGTTTTTT.